The source of this T cell receptor (beta chain) is a study of blood T cell repertoires in COVID-19. Study context: Italy, Spain and the United States were the sources of the convalescent and acute COVID-19 samples.

Original data processing: Estimates of nucleated cell counts were drawn from the amplification of reference gene primers. Using immunoSEQ multiplex PCR, the repertoire was profiled, and TCRdb retains in-frame clones only, with some absent. That table furnishes V, J and clone size, whereas the DNA furnished D and trimming. The profile covers some 240,000 clones, with around nine tenths appearing a single time and under 7% taken by the ten largest. The V and J ends lost 2 bases and 4 bases respectively, with 15 bases between them. CDR3 length: 16 amino acids. Germline CDR1 and CDR2: SGDLS and YYNGEE. The sample comprised peripheral blood. This rearrangement joins TRBV9 to TRBJ2-2; D unresolved. This TCR came from a man in his sixties who had recovered from COVID-19. CDR3 sequence reads: CASSVGVGGFTGELFF. For the CDR3, the DNA is TGTGCCAGCAGCGTGGGCGTCGGTGGCTTCACCGGGGAGCTGTTTTTT.